One T cell receptor (beta chain) is described in this entry. Its matching antigen is unknown. This entry is derived from a study of T cell responses to AZD1222 COVID-19 vaccine. In the study overall: Second-dose timings of about 4 or about 12 weeks were pooled.

Produced via immunoSEQ multiplex PCR; TCRdb's table is partial and in-frame only. Of roughly 100,000 clones listed, approximately 88% are singletons. V dropped 3 bases and J dropped 4 bases, with 9 bases sitting between them. This CDR3 has 13 amino acids. Germline-derived CDR1 and CDR2 are MNHEY and SVGAGI. Whole-study results and caveats: Spike-spanning, vaccine-associated CD4 TCRs were dominant at 160-218 and 743-854.

The V call is TRBV6-5, the J call TRBJ1-2; D gene uncertain. The clonotype was recovered from an adult in good health. Sample: peripheral blood, taken on day 0 of AZD1222 vaccination. The CDR3 bases are TGTGCCAGCAGTTATAAGCAGGTCTATGGCTACACCTTC. Amino acids: CASSYKQVYGYTF.